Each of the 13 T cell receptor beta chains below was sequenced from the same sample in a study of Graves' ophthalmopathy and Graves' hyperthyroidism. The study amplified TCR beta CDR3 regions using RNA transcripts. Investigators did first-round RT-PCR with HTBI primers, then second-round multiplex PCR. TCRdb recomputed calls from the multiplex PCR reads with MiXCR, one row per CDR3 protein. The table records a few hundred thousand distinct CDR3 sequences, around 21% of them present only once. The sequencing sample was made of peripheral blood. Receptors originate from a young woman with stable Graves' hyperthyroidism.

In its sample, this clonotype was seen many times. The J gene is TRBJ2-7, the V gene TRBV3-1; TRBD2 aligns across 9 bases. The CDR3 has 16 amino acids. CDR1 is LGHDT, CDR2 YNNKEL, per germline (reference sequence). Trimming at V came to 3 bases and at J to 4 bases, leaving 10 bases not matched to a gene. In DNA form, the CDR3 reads TGTGCCAGCAGCCAGGTCATGACTAGCGGAGCTTACGAGCAGTACTTC. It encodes CASSQVMTSGAYEQYF.

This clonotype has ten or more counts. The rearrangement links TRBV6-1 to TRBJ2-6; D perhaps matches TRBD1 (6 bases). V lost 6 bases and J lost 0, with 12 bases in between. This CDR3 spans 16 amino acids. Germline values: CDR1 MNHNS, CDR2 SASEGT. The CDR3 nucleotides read TGTGCCAGCAGGGGGACAATTTTCTCTGGGGCCAACGTCCTGACTTTC. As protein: CASRGTIFSGANVLTF.

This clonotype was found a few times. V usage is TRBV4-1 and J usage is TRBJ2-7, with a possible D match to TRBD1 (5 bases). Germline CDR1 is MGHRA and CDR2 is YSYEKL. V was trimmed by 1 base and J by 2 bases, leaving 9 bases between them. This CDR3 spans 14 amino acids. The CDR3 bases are TGCGCCAGCAGCCAAGGGACATACACCTACGAGCAGTACTTC. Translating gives CASSQGTYTYEQYF.

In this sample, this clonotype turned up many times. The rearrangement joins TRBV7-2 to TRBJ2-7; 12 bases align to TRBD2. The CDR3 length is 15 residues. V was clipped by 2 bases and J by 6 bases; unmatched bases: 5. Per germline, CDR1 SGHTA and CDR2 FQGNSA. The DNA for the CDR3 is TGTGCCAGCAGCTTACGACTAGCGGGAGTATCCGAGCAGTACTTC. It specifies CASSLRLAGVSEQYF.

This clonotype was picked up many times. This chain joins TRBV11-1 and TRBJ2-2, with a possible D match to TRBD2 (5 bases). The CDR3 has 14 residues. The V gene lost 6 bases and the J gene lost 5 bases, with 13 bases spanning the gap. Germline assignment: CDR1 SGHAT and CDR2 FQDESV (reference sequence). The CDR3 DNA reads TGTGCCAGCAGATATACTAGAAAAACCGGGGAGCTGTTTTTT. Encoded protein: CASRYTRKTGELFF. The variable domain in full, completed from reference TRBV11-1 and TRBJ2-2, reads EAEVAQSPRYKITEKSQAVAFWCDPISGHATLYWYRQILGQGPELLVQFQDESVVDDSQLPKDRFSAERLKGVDSTLKIQPAELGDSAMYLCASRYTRKTGELFFGEGSRLTVL.

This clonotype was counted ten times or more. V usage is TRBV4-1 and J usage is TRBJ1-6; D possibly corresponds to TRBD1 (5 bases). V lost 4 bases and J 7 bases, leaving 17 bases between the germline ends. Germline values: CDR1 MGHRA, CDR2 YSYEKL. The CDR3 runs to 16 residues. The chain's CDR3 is CASSLFFGGKNSPLHF. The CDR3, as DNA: TGCGCCAGCAGCCTGTTCTTTGGGGGGAAGAATTCACCCCTCCACTTT.

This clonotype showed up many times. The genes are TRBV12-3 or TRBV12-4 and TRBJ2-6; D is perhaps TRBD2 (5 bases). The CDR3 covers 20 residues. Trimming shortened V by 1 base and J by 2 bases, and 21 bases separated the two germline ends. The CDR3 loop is CASSLERAGLRPPGANVLTF. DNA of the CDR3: TGTGCCAGCAGTTTAGAGAGGGCCGGGCTTCGCCCCCCTGGGGCCAACGTCCTGACTTTC.

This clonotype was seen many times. The DNA of the CDR3 is TGTGCCAGCAGTTTCGCGGCGTTGGGGGAGACCCAGTACTTC. This sequence encodes CASSFAALGETQYF. The chain employs TRBV6-6 and TRBJ2-5; D not resolved. V lost 4 bases and J lost 5, with 14 bases in between. The V gene's germline CDR1 is MNHNY and CDR2 SVGAGI (reference sequence). This CDR3 is 14 amino acids long.

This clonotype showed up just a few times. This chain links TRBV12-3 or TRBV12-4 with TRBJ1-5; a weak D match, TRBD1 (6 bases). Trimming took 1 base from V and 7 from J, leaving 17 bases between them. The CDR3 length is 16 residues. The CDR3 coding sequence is TGTGCCAGCAGTTTAGGGGACACCTCCCACGGGCAGCCCCAGCATTTT. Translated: CASSLGDTSHGQPQHF.

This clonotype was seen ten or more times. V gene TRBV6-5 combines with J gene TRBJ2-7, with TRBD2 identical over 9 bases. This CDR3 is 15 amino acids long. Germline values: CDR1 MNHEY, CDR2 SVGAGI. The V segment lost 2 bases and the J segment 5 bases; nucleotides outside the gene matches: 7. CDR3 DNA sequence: TGTGCCAGCAGTTACAGCGGTAGCGGGAGCCACGAGCAGTACTTC. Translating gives CASSYSGSGSHEQYF.

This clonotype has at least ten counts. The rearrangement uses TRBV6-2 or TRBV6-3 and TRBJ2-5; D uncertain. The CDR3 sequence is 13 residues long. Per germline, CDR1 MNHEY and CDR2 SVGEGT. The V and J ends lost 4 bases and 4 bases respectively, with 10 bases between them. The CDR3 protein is CASSSYQLETQYF. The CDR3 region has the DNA TGTGCCAGCAGTTCTTACCAATTAGAGACCCAGTACTTC.

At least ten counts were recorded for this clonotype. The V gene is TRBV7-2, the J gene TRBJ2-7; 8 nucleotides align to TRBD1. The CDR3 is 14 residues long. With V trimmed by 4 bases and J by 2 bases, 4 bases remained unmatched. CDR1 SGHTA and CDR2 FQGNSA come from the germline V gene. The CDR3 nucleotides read TGTGCCAGCAGCTGGTCAGGGGGCCCCTACGAGCAGTACTTC. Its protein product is CASSWSGGPYEQYF.

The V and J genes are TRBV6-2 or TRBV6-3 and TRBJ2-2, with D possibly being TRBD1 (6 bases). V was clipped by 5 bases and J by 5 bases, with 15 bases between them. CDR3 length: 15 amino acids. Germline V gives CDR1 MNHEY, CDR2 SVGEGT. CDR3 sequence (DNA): TGTGCCAGCAGTGCAGTACAGGGCAGGACCGGGGAGCTGTTTTTT. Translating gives CASSAVQGRTGELFF.